This T cell receptor (beta chain) comes out of a study of T-cell memory formation after mild COVID-19 (dated by TCRdb to the early 2020s). Broadly, across the study: TCR sequence clusters from the two donors were largely donor specific. The cohort comprised two young, previously healthy adult volunteers, one female and one male. Longitudinal TCRalpha and TCRbeta repertoire sequencing tracked T-cell clones expanding and contracting after mild COVID-19 in two donors.

Ficoll-Paque density gradient centrifugation was used to isolate PBMCs. The paper's findings and limits, for the study overall: Clones contracting from day 15 to 85 had balanced CD4/CD8 phenotypes, while a second wave expanding from day 15 to 37 was biased towards CD4+. Some responding clones were found in pre-infection memory, which suggests that pre-existing cross-reactive memory T cells took part in the SARS-CoV-2 response. The second-wave clones that peaked on day 37 were not confirmed to be SARS-CoV-2 specific. Only a couple of mild cases were covered by the study, and larger cohorts that include severe cases with pre-infection samples were considered necessary. Contracting CD4+ clones were located mainly in the CM and EM memory subsets, whereas CD8+ clones were found to be enriched in EMRA.

A single count supports this clonotype. This clone's antigen is unknown. Base quality data are lacking; no much larger clone is found one base away. A single read counts as weak evidence. Based on the germline V gene, the CDR1 and CDR2 sequences are SGHVS and FQNEAQ. The CDR3 holds 15 amino acids from the cysteine to the phenylalanine. Only the CDR3 DNA stays, 45 bases, in frame from base 1. V lost 3 bases and J lost 6 bases; the stretch between them is 15 bases long. TCRdb names Illumina NovaSeq 6000 as the instrument used. TCRalpha and TCRbeta cDNA libraries were built by 5'RACE with constant-segment primers, adding sample barcodes and unique molecular identifiers. RNA was extracted from every sample with Trizol reagent. The libraries were amplified in two PCR steps, and the second step added a second sample barcode and Illumina TruSeq adapters. Sequencing of the libraries was done on an Illumina NovaSeq, producing 2 x 150 bp paired-end reads. The study's own analysis went as follows. Demultiplexing of reads and collapsing into UMI-guided consensus sequences were performed with migec v1.2.7. Using mixcr v2.1.11, the UMI consensuses were aligned to TRA and TRB V and J templates and assembled into clonotypes. A clonotype was counted as expanded or contracted only if both edgeR and NoisET called the change significant, with noise models trained on biological replicates. edgeR calls used a false discovery rate-adjusted p below 0.01 and a log2 fold-change threshold of 1. PCA with hierarchical clustering of max-normalized trajectories of the 1000 most abundant clonotypes was used as exploratory dynamics analysis. Separately sequenced CD4+ and CD8+ repertoires were used to assign a CD4 or CD8 phenotype to each responding clone. TCRdb applied fastp at Q25 and MiXCR to the public reads, then kept only in-frame beta chains. Entries are consolidated by CDR3 protein sequence, retaining the most common genes and DNA. V and J calls and clone size were set by TCRdb, not the authors. Here the sample has 400,000 to 450,000 distinct CDR3 sequences; more than 15% occur a single time. Jointly, the top ten make up around a fifth of the sample.

The sequence was collected from a man aged 18 to 30 who had mild COVID-19 (a few samples of this study predate the infection). The sample titles of this study are shuffled in the database, so cell type and time point are left out; the donor was told from shared clones. The chain couples TRBV7-8 to TRBJ1-5; the D gene is perhaps TRBD1, from 6 matching bases. The sequencing input was PBMCs or a T cell subset sorted from them (not recorded which). The DNA sequence is as follows: TGTGCCAGCAGCTTCAGCAGGGGAGGTGTTCAGCCCCAGCATTTT. This translates into CASSFSRGGVQPQHF.